Presented here are 24 T cell receptor beta chains from one specimen sequenced in a study of post-analysis software for immune sequencing data. Broader study findings: In patients, TRBV5-6, TRBV5-1 and TRBV20-1 belonged to five TRBV segments found more frequently than in controls.

No antigens are known for them. The library was made from cDNA and included unique molecular identifiers. TCRdb used MiXCR to reprocess the PCR reads, holding one entry per CDR3 protein. The repertoire holds about 770,000 distinct CDR3 sequences, about half seen once, with roughly 4.4% in the top ten. Sequenced: blood. These receptors all stem from a girl under 18 with multiple sclerosis.

V and J are TRBV15 and TRBJ2-1, with 7 bases fitting TRBD2. The CDR3 spans 19 residues. The germline gives CDR1 LNHNV, CDR2 YYDKDF (reference sequence). Trimming cost V 0 bases and J 0 bases; bases outside gene matches: 11. The CDR3 bases are TGTGCCACCAGCAGAGATAAATGGGAGGGCTTGAGCTCCTACAATGAGCAGTTCTTC. Translated, it gives CATSRDKWEGLSSYNEQFF.

The chain links TRBV5-1 to TRBJ1-2; D remains ambiguous. Germline V gene sequence: CDR1 SGHRS, CDR2 YFSETQ. The V end lost 2 bases, the J end lost 2 bases, and 16 bases lay between the germline ends. This CDR3 has 16 residues. DNA for the CDR3: TGCGCCAGCAGCTTCGGGCACCGAAATTTGAACTATGGCTACACCTTC. This codes for CASSFGHRNLNYGYTF.

A few counts support this clonotype. The gene calls are TRBV9 and TRBJ1-2, with D maybe TRBD1 (6 bases). The CDR3 has 12 residues. With 3 bases removed from V and 10 bases from J, the gap between germline ends came to 13 bases. Germline loops: CDR1 SGDLS, CDR2 YYNGEE. CDR3 coding DNA: TGTGCCAGCAGCGAGGGGGGATACTTCTACACCTTC. This encodes CASSEGGYFYTF.

This clonotype was counted once. The rearrangement uses TRBV2 and TRBJ2-5, with a possible D match to TRBD1 (8 bases). The CDR3 has 17 residues. V lost 6 bases, J lost 4 bases, and 24 bases lay in between. Germline assignment: CDR1 SNHLY and CDR2 FYNNEI. The CDR3 bases are TGTGCCAGCAGCCAAAATCCCGGTACAGGGGGGGGAGAGACCCAGTACTTC. This gives the protein CASSQNPGTGGGETQYF. The full variable domain, its missing parts supplied by reference TRBV2 and TRBJ2-5, is EPEVTQTPSHQVTQMGQEVILRCVPISNHLYFYWYRQILGQKVEFLVSFYNNEISEKSEIFDDQFSVERPDGSNFTLKIRSTKLEDSAMYFCASSQNPGTGGGETQYFGPGTRLLVL.

This clonotype was counted only a few times. The V gene is TRBV5-1, the J gene TRBJ2-6; D gene ambiguous. From germline, CDR1 is SGHRS and CDR2 YFSETQ. The V end was cut by 0 bases, the J end by 0 bases, with 7 bases between. There are 16 residues in the CDR3. The CDR3 coding sequence is TGCGCCAGCAGCTTGGCGGCGATCTCTGGGGCCAACGTCCTGACTTTC. This codes for CASSLAAISGANVLTF.

This clonotype was recorded a few times. The rearrangement links TRBV5-1 to TRBJ1-2; no clear D. Germline V CDR1 and CDR2: SGHRS, YFSETQ. The CDR3 has 13 amino acids. Trimming stripped 0 bases from V and 8 bases from J, with 11 bases between. CDR3 bases: TGCGCCAGCAGCTTGGCCGGGTCCGAGGGCTACACCTTC. It is translated as CASSLAGSEGYTF.

The rearrangement joins TRBV7-3 to TRBJ2-1; TRBD2 is a possible D gene (5 bases). The J call is uncertain, as TRBJ2-7 better fits the DNA end. Germline V gene lookup returns CDR1 SGHTA and CDR2 FQGTGA. The CDR3 spans 13 residues. The CDR3 nucleotides read TGTGCCAGCAGCTTGCTCGGGGTATCCGAGCAGTACTTC. Translated, it gives CASSLLGVSEQYF.

This clonotype was found a few times. The CDR3 reads CASSLRQGRDGYTF. The CDR3 DNA reads TGTGCCAGCAGTTTACGGCAGGGTAGGGATGGCTACACCTTC. The chain combines TRBV12-3 or TRBV12-4 with TRBJ1-2, with D perhaps matching TRBD1 (5 bases). Trimming pared 2 bases from V and 6 bases from J, leaving 13 bases between. There are 14 residues in the CDR3.

V usage is TRBV29-1 and J usage is TRBJ2-3; 8 bases are a match to TRBD2. CDR1 is SQVTM, CDR2 ANQGSEA, per germline. This CDR3 is built from 15 residues. With V trimmed by 7 bases and J by 3 bases, 12 bases remained unmatched. CDR3 coding DNA: TGCAGCGCCGGTGGACTAGCTGGAGGGACAGATACGCAGTATTTT. This sequence encodes CSAGGLAGGTDTQYF.

This rearrangement joins TRBV7-9 to TRBJ2-7; 7 bases map to TRBD2. V was pared by 6 bases and J by 0 bases, with 8 bases of the junction left unmatched. Germline lookup yields CDR1 SEHNR and CDR2 FQNEAQ (reference sequence). The CDR3 consists of 15 residues. CDR3 amino acids: CASRPRGGSSYEQYF. The CDR3, as DNA: TGTGCCAGCAGACCACGGGGCGGGAGCTCCTACGAGCAGTACTTC.

This clonotype was picked up many times. The rearrangement links TRBV14 to TRBJ1-2, with D perhaps TRBD1 (6 bases). CDR3 length: 15 amino acids. Trimming shortened V by 4 bases and J by 5 bases, and 17 bases separated the two germline ends. The germline V gene has CDR1 SGHDN and CDR2 FVKESK. The CDR3 nucleotides read TGTGCCAGCAGCCTCGGAAGGGGGGCTGGTTATGGCTACACCTTC. Amino acids: CASSLGRGAGYGYTF.

This clonotype occurred a few times. The genes are TRBV5-6 and TRBJ2-6; perhaps D is TRBD1 or TRBD2 (5 bases each). Germline lookup yields CDR1 SGHDT and CDR2 YYEEEE. The CDR3 covers 21 residues. Trimming took off 2 bases at V and 2 bases at J, with 26 bases between the two ends. This chain's CDR3 is CASSFVHGTGRPRPGANVLTF. For the CDR3, the DNA is TGTGCCAGCAGCTTCGTACATGGTACGGGGCGACCCCGCCCTGGGGCCAACGTCCTGACTTTC.

The V call is TRBV4-3, the J call TRBJ1-2; D perhaps matches TRBD1 (6 bases). The V end was cut by 1 base, the J end by 4 bases, with 13 bases between. This CDR3 region has 15 residues. Germline lookup yields CDR1 LGHNA and CDR2 YSLEER. The CDR3 DNA reads TGCGCCAGCAGCCAAGGGGCAGGGGAGGGCTATGGCTACACCTTC. Residues: CASSQGAGEGYGYTF.

This clonotype has only a few counts. The chain recombines TRBV29-1 with TRBJ2-1; maybe TRBD1 (6 bases). The CDR3 runs 14 residues. Germline V gives CDR1 SQVTM, CDR2 ANQGSEA. The V and J ends lost 0 bases and 8 bases respectively, with 14 bases between them. CDR3 in amino acids: CSVEDQQGWDEQFF. The CDR3 coding sequence is TGCAGCGTTGAAGATCAGCAGGGGTGGGATGAGCAGTTCTTC.

The V call is TRBV7-6, the J call TRBJ2-2, with 7 bases identical to TRBD2. The CDR3 runs 14 residues. The germline V gene has CDR1 SGHVS and CDR2 FNYEAQ. J gave up 10 bases and V 1 base, and 6 bases lay outside the gene matches. The CDR3 loop is CASSLGRGDEELFF. As DNA, the CDR3 is TGTGCCAGCAGCTTAGGCCGGGGGGACGAGGAGCTGTTTTTT.

This clonotype occurred a few times. The junction departs from germline at one end; a sequencing error may be responsible. This chain joins TRBV5-1 and TRBJ2-5; maybe TRBD2 (5 bases). CDR1 and CDR2 from the germline V gene are SGHRS and YFSETQ. CDR3 length equals 14 residues. In DNA, the CDR3 is TGCGCCAGCAGCTTGGCGGGGAGCCAAGAGATCCAGTACTTC. It translates to CASSLAGSQEIQYF.

The chain has TRBV9 and TRBJ2-1; TRBD1 agrees at 9 bases. With 3 bases clipped from V and 2 bases from J, the junction kept 6 bases outside the gene matches. The germline V gene has CDR1 SGDLS and CDR2 YYNGEE. This CDR3 has 16 residues. CDR3 protein: CASSGSTGGTYNEQFF. DNA of the CDR3: TGTGCCAGCAGCGGCTCGACAGGGGGAACCTACAATGAGCAGTTCTTC. The whole variable domain, remainder taken from reference TRBV9 and TRBJ2-1, is DSGVTQTPKHLITATGQRVTLRCSPRSGDLSVYWYQQSLDQGLQFLIQYYNGEERAKGNILERFSAQQFPDLHSELNLSSLELGDSALYFCASSGSTGGTYNEQFFGPGTRLTVL.

The genes are TRBV6-5 and TRBJ2-3; 12 positions agree with TRBD2. Unmatched junction bases numbered 6, after V lost 6 bases and J lost 5 bases. Germline loops: CDR1 MNHEY, CDR2 SVGAGI. This CDR3 contains 15 residues. The CDR3 DNA sequence: TGTGCCAGCAGATGGGGACTAGCGGGTGGAGATACGCAGTATTTT. Translated: CASRWGLAGGDTQYF.

The gene calls are TRBV5-1 and TRBJ2-7; 8 bases are shared with TRBD1. The germline V gene encodes CDR1 SGHRS and CDR2 YFSETQ. CDR3 length equals 16 residues. Trimming removed 0 bases from V and 5 bases from J; junction bases left unmatched: 10. The CDR3 region is CASSLASTGAWDEQYF. DNA of the CDR3: TGCGCCAGCAGCTTGGCCTCGACAGGGGCTTGGGACGAGCAGTACTTC.

Of note for this clonotype: The likely explanation is a read error, given a far larger clone one base away. The chain has TRBV6-2 or TRBV6-3 and TRBJ2-4; 11 bases line up with TRBD2. The J call may not be correct, given that the DNA end is closer to TRBJ2-7. The germline CDR1 and CDR2 sequences are MNHEY and SVGEGT. There are 14 residues in the CDR3. CDR3 nucleotides: TGTGCCAGCCGTCCCGGGACTAGCGGCTACGAGCAGTACTTC. Its translation is CASRPGTSGYEQYF.

The chain uses TRBV6-4 and TRBJ1-2, with TRBD1 matching over 9 bases. The ends lost 6 bases at V and 6 bases at J; junction bases unmatched: 5. Germline V gene lookup returns CDR1 MRHNA and CDR2 SNTAGT. The CDR3 is 13 amino acids. The CDR3 DNA sequence: TGTGCCAGCAGGGGACAGGGCGGCCATGGCTACACCTTC. It translates to CASRGQGGHGYTF.

This clonotype was seen a handful of times. The gene calls are TRBV12-3 or TRBV12-4 and TRBJ1-1, with TRBD1 as a possible D gene (6 bases). The CDR3 has 14 amino acids. V was shortened by 6 bases and J by 4 bases, with 15 bases between the two germline ends. The DNA of the CDR3 is TGTGCCAGCAGCACAGGGCCCGGAGGCACTGAAGCTTTCTTT. Protein product: CASSTGPGGTEAFF.

This clonotype was counted between two and nine times. The chain carries TRBV6-5 and TRBJ2-7, with TRBD1 matching over 9 bases. The CDR3 has 14 residues. Trimming cost V 5 bases and J 4 bases; bases outside gene matches: 6. Germline loops: CDR1 MNHEY, CDR2 SVGAGI. CDR3 loop: CASSPGTGKYEQYF. The CDR3 coding sequence is TGTGCCAGCAGTCCCGGGACAGGGAAGTACGAGCAGTACTTC.

V gene TRBV5-1 combines with J gene TRBJ1-5; D gene unclear. The CDR3 has 13 residues. V gave up 0 bases and J gave up 4 bases, with 5 bases separating them. Germline CDR1 SGHRS, CDR2 YFSETQ. CDR3 in DNA: TGCGCCAGCAGCTTGGCACCTAATCAGCCCCAGCATTTT. Translated, it gives CASSLAPNQPQHF. The variable domain in full, with the rest retrieved from reference TRBV5-1 and TRBJ1-5, is KAGVTQTPRYLIKTRGQQVTLSCSPISGHRSVSWYQQTPGQGLQFLFEYFSETQRNKGNFPGRFSGRQFSNSRSEMNVSTLELGDSALYLCASSLAPNQPQHFGDGTRLSIL.